One sample yielded the 24 T cell receptor beta chains listed below, sequenced in a study of blood T cell repertoires in COVID-19. The assay was immunoSEQ multiplex PCR, and TCRdb's table has in-frame clones only and misses some. The table shows 70,000 to 85,000 clones, with roughly 86% occurring only once. The sample comprised peripheral blood. These receptors were taken from a human donor in a cohort sampled during active COVID-19.

This clone came up once. This chain joins TRBV6-5 and TRBJ1-1; D not resolved. The CDR3 contains 13 residues. The ends were cut back, 10 bases at V and 1 base at J, with 13 bases in the middle. Germline V gene data show CDR1 as MNHEY and CDR2 as SVGAGI. The CDR3 loop reads CATKRTGNTEAFF. The DNA for the CDR3 is TGTGCCACCAAGCGGACGGGGAACACTGAAGCTTTCTTT.

The rearrangement links TRBV11-2 to TRBJ2-7; D gene ambiguous. Trimming left V 1 base short and J 7 bases short, with 8 bases between. The germline V gene has CDR1 SGHAT and CDR2 FQNNGV. The CDR3 runs 12 residues. The CDR3 reads CASSLVPTEQYF. The DNA of the CDR3 is TGTGCCAGCAGCTTAGTCCCGACAGAGCAGTACTTC.

In this sample, this clone turned up once. The genes are TRBV6-1 and TRBJ2-1; 8 nucleotides agree with TRBD1. The V segment lost 3 bases and the J segment 2 bases; nucleotides outside the gene matches: 9. Germline lookup yields CDR1 MNHNS and CDR2 SASEGT. The CDR3 is made up of 17 amino acids. This CDR3 is CASSERRRDRPYNEQFF. The CDR3 bases are TGTGCCAGCAGTGAGAGACGTCGGGACAGGCCCTACAATGAGCAGTTCTTC.

The chain is built from TRBV19 and TRBJ1-2; 12 bases fit TRBD1. The CDR3 consists of 14 residues. Germline-derived CDR1 and CDR2 are LNHDA and SQIVND (reference sequence). The V segment lost 4 bases and the J segment 4 bases; nucleotides outside the gene matches: 1. The CDR3: CASSTGQGAYGYTF. DNA for the CDR3: TGTGCCAGTAGTACGGGACAGGGGGCCTATGGCTACACCTTC. The variable domain in full, completed from reference TRBV19 and TRBJ1-2, reads DGGITQSPKYLFRKEGQNVTLSCEQNLNHDAMYWYRQDPGQGLRLIYYSQIVNDFQKGDIAEGYSVSREKKESFPLTVTSAQKNPTAFYLCASSTGQGAYGYTFGSGTRLTVV.

This chain joins TRBV12-2 and TRBJ1-3; the DNA was not compared with TRBD1, the D call given in the table. TRBV12-2 is marked as a pseudogene. This CDR3 has 16 amino acids. CDR3 nucleotide sequence: TGTGCAAGTCGCGAGAATACAGGGGTCTCTGGAAACACCATATATTTT. Protein: CASRENTGVSGNTIYF.

The chain is built from TRBV5-1 and TRBJ2-2, with D hard to call. Per the germline V gene, CDR1 is SGHRS and CDR2 is YFSETQ. The V and J ends lost 5 bases and 1 base respectively, with 3 bases between them. The CDR3 is 12 amino acids. The CDR3 bases are TGCGCCAGCAGGAGGAACACCGGGGAGCTGTTTTTT. Amino acids: CASRRNTGELFF.

The V gene is TRBV3-1 (or the pseudogene TRBV3-2), the J gene TRBJ1-1, with D possibly TRBD1 on 5 matching bases. Germline CDR1 LGHDT, CDR2 YNNKEL (reference sequence). The CDR3 length is 14 residues. Trimming removed 5 bases at V and 0 bases at J, with 10 bases between. The CDR3 sequence: CASSSTAMNTEAFF. CDR3 DNA: TGTGCCAGCAGCTCGACAGCCATGAACACTGAAGCTTTCTTT.

The chain carries TRBV6-2 or TRBV6-3 and TRBJ1-2; D gene unclear. Germline V gene sequence: CDR1 MNHEY, CDR2 SVGEGT. V lost 6 bases and J 4 bases, leaving 18 bases between the germline ends. The CDR3 has 15 amino acids. The DNA for the CDR3 is TGTGCCAGCAGCCGTACTGGGAAGGGAGCCTATGGCTACACCTTC. Its translation is CASSRTGKGAYGYTF.

V is TRBV24-1 and J is TRBJ1-5; D is perhaps TRBD1 (5 bases). Trimming removed 4 bases from V and 3 bases from J, with 9 bases in between. Germline V gives CDR1 KGHDR, CDR2 SFDVKD. The CDR3 is made up of 14 amino acids. CDR3 in DNA: TGTGCCACCAGTGAGCCAGGGTACAATCAGCCCCAGCATTTT. Its protein product is CATSEPGYNQPQHF.

The chain employs TRBV23-1 and TRBJ2-3; D unresolved. TRBV23-1 is an ORF for which the function is uncertain. Trimming cost V 7 bases and J 2 bases, with 10 bases left between them. The CDR3 totals 13 residues. The CDR3 sequence: CASTPVPTDTQYF. DNA for the CDR3: TGCGCCAGCACCCCCGTCCCCACAGATACGCAGTATTTT.

The CDR3 DNA sequence: TGTGCCAGCAGTACACAGGGTTATAATGAAAAACTGTTTTTT. It encodes CASSTQGYNEKLFF. This chain connects TRBV2 to TRBJ1-4; D may be TRBD1 (6 bases). This CDR3 spans 14 amino acids. The germline CDR1 and CDR2 sequences are SNHLY and FYNNEI. Between the trimmed V and J ends, which lost 5 bases and 4 bases, there was a span of 11 bases.

The chain links TRBV3-1 (or the pseudogene TRBV3-2) to TRBJ2-5; perhaps TRBD2 as D (5 bases). V was shortened by 11 bases and J by 5 bases, with 12 bases between the two germline ends. The CDR3 contains 11 residues. The germline V gene encodes CDR1 LGHDT and CDR2 YNNKEL (reference sequence). CDR3 nucleotide sequence: TGTGCCTCGGGGATAGTGGAGACCCAGTACTTC. It codes for CASGIVETQYF.

This sequence joins TRBV7-2 and TRBJ2-5; 7 nucleotides line up with TRBD2. Per the germline V gene, CDR1 is SGHTA and CDR2 is FQGNSA. V shed 1 base and J 6 bases; nucleotides not matched to a gene: 8. This CDR3 is 15 amino acids long. The CDR3 DNA sequence: TGTGCCAGCAGCTTAGGGGGGGGGTCTTGGAAGACCCAGTACTTC. This codes for CASSLGGGSWKTQYF.

This clone has at least ten counts. V gene TRBV5-1 combines with J gene TRBJ2-2, with 7 bases that match TRBD1. The germline CDR1 and CDR2 sequences are SGHRS and YFSETQ. With V trimmed by 6 bases and J by 2 bases, 10 bases remained unmatched. The CDR3 totals 16 residues. For the CDR3, the DNA is TGCGCCAGCATTTTAGACAGGGTGGAAAACACCGGGGAGCTGTTTTTT. This sequence encodes CASILDRVENTGELFF. Filled out from reference TRBV5-1 and TRBJ2-2, the complete variable domain reads KAGVTQTPRYLIKTRGQQVTLSCSPISGHRSVSWYQQTPGQGLQFLFEYFSETQRNKGNFPGRFSGRQFSNSRSEMNVSTLELGDSALYLCASILDRVENTGELFFGEGSRLTVL.

The chain recombines TRBV5-6 with TRBJ1-2; D is unclear. Trimming took off 2 bases at V and 8 bases at J, with 13 bases between the two ends. Looked up from germline, CDR1 is SGHDT and CDR2 is YYEEEE. The CDR3 is 13 residues long. The CDR3 here is CASSLEGLGGYTF. The CDR3, as DNA: TGTGCCAGCAGCTTAGAGGGCTTGGGCGGCTACACCTTC.

This chain uses TRBV5-1 with TRBJ1-1, with D perhaps matching TRBD1 (6 bases). V lost 3 bases and J 0 bases, leaving 9 bases between the germline ends. CDR1 is SGHRS, CDR2 YFSETQ, per germline. CDR3 length: 14 residues. CDR3 amino acids: CASSSGQMNTEAFF. The CDR3 DNA is TGCGCCAGCAGCTCAGGACAGATGAACACTGAAGCTTTCTTT.

This clone has a handful of counts. V is TRBV4-1 and J is TRBJ1-1; 9 nucleotides match TRBD1. The CDR3 extends over 17 amino acids. Germline lookup yields CDR1 MGHRA and CDR2 YSYEKL. V dropped 4 bases and J dropped 0; count of bases not matched to a gene: 9. The CDR3 region has the DNA TGCGCCAGCAGCCCGAGTCCGGGACAGGGTATGAACACTGAAGCTTTCTTT. Translated: CASSPSPGQGMNTEAFF.

This chain joins TRBV9 and TRBJ1-6; tentative D call: TRBD1 (6 bases). CDR3 length: 13 residues. Germline V gene data show CDR1 as SGDLS and CDR2 as YYNGEE. Trimming left V 7 bases short and J 6 bases short, with 11 bases between. The CDR3 is CASGGSFNSPLHF. The CDR3 region has the DNA TGTGCCAGCGGGGGCAGCTTTAATTCACCCCTCCACTTT.

The genes are TRBV2 and TRBJ2-3; D remains ambiguous. The V end lost 7 bases, the J end lost 3 bases, and 11 bases lay between the germline ends. Germline V CDR1 and CDR2: SNHLY, FYNNEI. This CDR3 region has 13 residues. The CDR3 reads CASIYSHTDTQYF. CDR3 DNA: TGTGCCAGCATCTACTCGCATACAGATACGCAGTATTTT. Full variable domain (rest looked up from reference TRBV2 and TRBJ2-3): EPEVTQTPSHQVTQMGQEVILRCVPISNHLYFYWYRQILGQKVEFLVSFYNNEISEKSEIFDDQFSVERPDGSNFTLKIRSTKLEDSAMYFCASIYSHTDTQYFGPGTRLTVL.

This chain connects TRBV6-1 to TRBJ1-4; 8 bases line up with TRBD1. The CDR3 is 15 amino acids. J gave up 8 bases and V 0 bases, and 5 bases lay outside the gene matches. Germline CDR1 MNHNS, CDR2 SASEGT. CDR3 region: CASSEARTGWEKLFF. The DNA for the CDR3 is TGTGCCAGCAGTGAAGCCCGGACAGGGTGGGAAAAACTGTTTTTT.

The CDR3 is CASSPPRLAGGPTDTQYF. CDR3 DNA sequence: TGTGCCAGCTCACCACCGAGACTAGCGGGGGGCCCCACAGATACGCAGTATTTT. The chain is built from TRBV18 and TRBJ2-3; 13 bases are a match to TRBD2. The CDR3 has 18 residues. Unmatched junction bases numbered 5, after V lost 0 bases and J lost 2 bases. CDR1 is KGHSH, CDR2 LQKENI, per germline.

DNA of the CDR3: TGCAGTCCACTGAGGGTCGATGGCTACACCTTC. Residues: CSPLRVDGYTF. The chain links TRBV20-1 to TRBJ1-2; D remains ambiguous. The CDR3 has 11 amino acids. Germline V gives CDR1 DFQATT, CDR2 SNEGSKA (reference sequence). Trimming took 8 bases from V and 6 from J, leaving 13 bases between them.

The CDR3, as DNA: TGTGCCAGCAGTTTATCACAGAGCCAAGAGACCCAGTACTTC. Translated: CASSLSQSQETQYF. The V and J genes are TRBV27 and TRBJ2-5; no clear D gene. The germline gives CDR1 MNHEY, CDR2 SMNVEV (reference sequence). Between the trimmed V and J ends, which lost 0 bases and 1 base, there was a span of 6 bases. The CDR3 extends over 14 amino acids.

The CDR3 region has the DNA TGTGCCAGTAGTCCGGACAGGGGGCAAGAGACCCAGTACTTC. Encoded protein: CASSPDRGQETQYF. The gene calls are TRBV19 and TRBJ2-5, with 10 bases aligning to TRBD1. The J segment lost 2 bases and the V segment lost 5 bases, leaving 2 bases of the junction unmatched. The CDR3 is 14 residues long. Per germline, CDR1 LNHDA and CDR2 SQIVND (reference sequence).